The rows below give T cell receptor beta chains drawn from one sample of a study of CD8+ T cells in alopecia areata. Profiling relied on immunoSEQ multiplex PCR, and the TCRdb table lists in-frame clones only, not all of them. The sample has around 10,000 clones, approximately 59% seen once. The sequencing here drew on skin, taken at week 0. The receptors stem from a human donor with alopecia areata. The CDR3 runs from the conserved cysteine through the conserved F or W. A D gene is named only where the DNA matches it firmly. Some rows mark clone size as missing; the rest say once, few, many or name a class of expanded clone.

size,V,D,J,DNA,CDR3
-,TRBV11-3,-,TRBJ1-1,TGTGCCAGCAGCTTGTCCAGGGGTGAGACTGAAGCTTTCTTT,CASSLSRGETEAFF
-,TRBV18,-,TRBJ2-5,TGTGCCAGCTCGCCGGTAGCAGGGACCCAGTACTTC,CASSPVAGTQYF
few,TRBV5-4,-,TRBJ2-1,TGTGCCAGCAGCCAAGACATGGGGAATGAGCAGTTCTTC,CASSQDMGNEQFF
once,TRBV6-1,TRBD1,TRBJ2-2,TGTGCCAGCAGCTTAGGGACAGACCCCACCGGGGAGCTGTTTTTT,CASSLGTDPTGELFF
-,TRBV11-2,-,TRBJ1-1,TGTGCCAGCAGACCCTCGGAGGCGGGGAAAGCTTTCTTT,CASRPSEAGKAFF
-,TRBV19,-,TRBJ1-1,TGTGCCAGTAAGGACACGGACACTGAAGCTTTCTTT,CASKDTDTEAFF
few,TRBV5-4,TRBD1,TRBJ2-7,TGTGCCAGCAGCCCGGGACAGGGAATGCAGCAGTACTTC,CASSPGQGMQQYF
-,TRBV4-1,-,TRBJ2-7,TGCGCCAGCAGCCAAGATAAGTTTAGTACCGTACCGTCCTACGAGCAGTACTTC,CASSQDKFSTVPSYEQYF
once,TRBV5-1,TRBD2,TRBJ2-7,TGCGCCAGCAGCTCCGGACGGACTAGCGTCTCATACGAGCAGTACTTC,CASSSGRTSVSYEQYF
-,TRBV7-8,-,TRBJ1-1,TGTGCCAGCAGCTCTGGGGTGGCAGGGCGGGGCCGGACTGAAGCTTTCTTT,CASSSGVAGRGRTEAFF
few,TRBV19,-,TRBJ2-5,TGTGCCAGTAGTTGGTCCGGGAAAGAGACCCAGTACTTC,CASSWSGKETQYF
-,TRBV7-2,-,TRBJ1-1,TGTGCCAGCAGCCCGTGGACCTTGAACACTGAAGCTTTCTTT,CASSPWTLNTEAFF
-,TRBV7-9,TRBD1,TRBJ1-1,TGTGCCAGCAGCCCGGACAGGACTGAAGCTTTCTTT,CASSPDRTEAFF
-,TRBV9,TRBD2,TRBJ2-6,TGTGCCAGCAGCTTAAACTTCGGACTAGCAAACGCCAACGTCCTGACTTTC,CASSLNFGLANANVLTF
-,TRBV5-5,TRBD2,TRBJ2-1,TGTGCCAGCAGTTCCCAGTGGAGACTAGCGGGGGCGAATGAGCAGTTCTTC,CASSSQWRLAGANEQFF
-,TRBV5-1,TRBD1,TRBJ1-1,TGCGCCAGCAGCTTCGTTCCGGGACAGGGGGCGGGCACTGAAGCTTTCTTT,CASSFVPGQGAGTEAFF
few,TRBV4-2,-,TRBJ2-1,TGTGCCAGCAGCCAAGAGGCCCGCTGGACCGGTGACAATGAGCAGTTCTTC,CASSQEARWTGDNEQFF